This entry describes one TCR beta chain. V was pared by 6 bases and J by 5 bases, with 5 bases between. The CDR3 is 10 amino acids. CDR1 MNHNS and CDR2 SASEGT come from the germline V gene. Sequenced by immunoSEQ multiplex PCR; TCRdb stores in-frame clones only, minus some. The repertoire has 9,500 or so clones, about three quarters of them found once; the top ten carry about a fifth. These data are taken from a study of tumor-infiltrating lymphocytes in localized non-small cell lung cancer. Study overall: The cohort mixed smokers and never-smokers, several histologies, and some post-neoadjuvant-chemotherapy samples.

The sequence derives from a human donor with non-small cell lung cancer. The sequenced material came from uninvolved lung tissue not adjacent to the tumor. V gene TRBV6-1 combines with J gene TRBJ2-7, with D unresolved. CDR3 in amino acids: CASSLDEQYF. DNA for the CDR3: TGTGCCAGCAGCCTGGACGAGCAGTACTTC.